A single sample gave rise to the 27 T cell receptor beta chains below, sequenced in a study of blood T cells in healthy people across ages. A second roughly 7 to 11 cycle PCR used barcoded and J-beta primers. A single record per CDR3 protein comes from TCRdb applying MiXCR to the 5' RACE reads. Among 1.5 million to 2 million distinct CDR3 sequences listed, 40% to 55% were seen once. The sequencing sample was made of blood. These receptor sequences come from a woman between 40 and 55 years old in good health.

The chain has TRBV27 and TRBJ2-1, with 9 bases fitting TRBD2. The CDR3 runs 15 residues. Germline V CDR1 and CDR2: MNHEY, SMNVEV (reference sequence). V dropped 6 bases and J dropped 13; count of bases not matched to a gene: 16. CDR3 in amino acids: CASRSSGTSSETQFF. The CDR3 DNA is TGTGCCAGCAGGTCGTCCGGGACTAGCTCGGAGACCCAGTTCTTC.

This clonotype was picked up one time. The chain carries TRBV6-6 and TRBJ2-7, with a possible D match to TRBD2 (6 bases). Per germline, CDR1 MNHNY and CDR2 SVGAGI (reference sequence). The V gene lost 2 bases and the J gene lost 7 bases, with 15 bases spanning the gap. The CDR3 totals 14 residues. The CDR3 nucleotides read TGTGCCAGCAGTTACACTAGCTCCTACAATGAGCAGTACTTC. Translating gives CASSYTSSYNEQYF.

V and J are TRBV20-1 and TRBJ2-3; no clear D. In germline, CDR1 is DFQATT, CDR2 SNEGSKA (reference sequence). The CDR3 loop spans 11 amino acids. The V end was cut by 3 bases, the J end by 3 bases, with 4 bases between. The CDR3 DNA is TGCAGTGCTAGCCAGACAGATACGCAGTATTTT. It specifies CSASQTDTQYF.

This chain uses TRBV2 with TRBJ2-3, with D unresolved. V lost 11 bases to trimming and J lost 3 bases, with 6 bases between them. Per germline, CDR1 SNHLY and CDR2 FYNNEI. The CDR3 length is 10 residues. The CDR3 nucleotides are TGTGCCGGTCAGACAGATACGCAGTATTTT. It is translated as CAGQTDTQYF.

The sample holds a few counts of this clonotype. This chain uses TRBV20-1 with TRBJ2-5; possibly TRBD2 for D (6 bases). V was clipped by 6 bases and J by 5 bases, with 19 bases between them. Germline CDR1 and CDR2: DFQATT and SNEGSKA (reference sequence). The CDR3 has 14 residues. The CDR3 is CSAPDYPLEETQYF. In nucleotides, the CDR3 is TGCAGTGCCCCGGACTATCCTCTCGAGGAGACCCAGTACTTC.

The chain has TRBV6-1 and TRBJ2-3, with D possibly TRBD1 on 5 matching bases. The CDR3 sequence is 15 residues long. CDR1 and CDR2 (germline): MNHNS, SASEGT. Trimming pared 8 bases from V and 1 base from J, leaving 16 bases between. The CDR3 sequence is CASPQGHLGTDTQYF. The CDR3, as DNA: TGTGCCAGCCCTCAGGGTCACCTTGGCACAGATACGCAGTATTTT.

This clonotype occurred a few times. The rearrangement links TRBV20-1 to TRBJ1-5; 9 bases map to TRBD1. The CDR3 totals 14 residues. Germline-derived CDR1 and CDR2 are DFQATT and SNEGSKA (reference sequence). V dropped 4 bases and J dropped 6; count of bases not matched to a gene: 7. CDR3 in DNA: TGCAGTGCTACGGACAGGGGCGGGGGTCAGCCCCAGCATTTT. It translates to CSATDRGGGQPQHF.

J is TRBJ2-5 and V is TRBV20-1; 9 nucleotides agree with TRBD2. Trimming cost V 3 bases and J 4 bases; bases outside gene matches: 6. This CDR3 contains 14 residues. The germline gives CDR1 DFQATT, CDR2 SNEGSKA (reference sequence). The CDR3 DNA follows: TGCAGTGCTAGGTCGACTAGCGGAGGAGAGACCCAGTACTTC. Translation gives CSARSTSGGETQYF.

The chain has TRBV15 and TRBJ2-1; a possible D gene is TRBD2 (5 bases). Trimming pared 5 bases from V and 0 bases from J, leaving 5 bases between. The CDR3 consists of 13 residues. Per the germline V gene, CDR1 is LNHNV and CDR2 is YYDKDF (reference sequence). CDR3: CATSEGSYNEQFF. The CDR3 region has the DNA TGTGCCACCAGCGAGGGCTCCTACAATGAGCAGTTCTTC.

CDR3 amino acids: CASSPHSGQGSYNEQFF. The CDR3 region has the DNA TGTGCCAGCAGCCCTCACTCGGGGCAGGGATCCTACAATGAGCAGTTCTTC. The chain combines TRBV7-3 with TRBJ2-1; TRBD1 or TRBD2 may be the D gene (5 bases each). Per the germline V gene, CDR1 is SGHTA and CDR2 is FQGTGA. V was clipped by 5 bases and J by 1 base, with 18 bases between them. The CDR3 runs to 17 residues.

The gene calls are TRBV24-1 and TRBJ2-6, with D possibly matching TRBD1 (5 bases). Trimming shortened V by 2 bases and J by 4 bases, and 11 bases separated the two germline ends. CDR1 and CDR2 (germline): KGHDR, SFDVKD. The CDR3 has 16 residues. As DNA, the CDR3 is TGTGCCACCAGTGATTATCAGGGCCTGGGGGCCAACGTCCTGACTTTC. It is translated as CATSDYQGLGANVLTF.

The J gene is TRBJ2-4, the V gene TRBV9; TRBD2 agrees at 7 bases. The end of the DNA is better explained by TRBJ2-5, so the J call may be wrong. CDR1 is SGDLS, CDR2 YYNGEE, per germline. This CDR3 comprises 17 residues. CDR3 sequence (DNA): TGTGCCAGCAACCCTGAACCCCCAAGCGGGAATCAAGAGACCCAGTACTTC. Its translation is CASNPEPPSGNQETQYF.

The chain joins TRBV2 to TRBJ2-5, with D perhaps given as TRBD1 or TRBD2 (5 bases each). Germline CDR1 SNHLY, CDR2 FYNNEI. Trimming removed 4 bases from V and 11 bases from J, with 17 bases in between. The CDR3 extends over 13 amino acids. For the CDR3, the DNA is TGTGCCAGCAGTGTCCGAGGGGCTTTTGAGCAGTACTTC. Amino acids: CASSVRGAFEQYF.

This rearrangement joins TRBV10-3 to TRBJ2-7, with 9 bases that match TRBD1. The CDR3 is 13 amino acids. Per germline, CDR1 ENHRY and CDR2 SYGVKD. V dropped 10 bases and J dropped 7; count of bases not matched to a gene: 11. CDR3 DNA: TGTGCCAGTGGGACAGGGACCTACAATGAGCAGTACTTC. The encoded protein is CASGTGTYNEQYF.

The table lists this clonotype with a few counts. V gene TRBV3-1 combines with J gene TRBJ1-2; a weak D match, TRBD1 (5 bases). The CDR3 totals 16 residues. Germline CDR1 LGHDT, CDR2 YNNKEL (reference sequence). Trimming shortened V by 1 base and J by 8 bases, and 20 bases separated the two germline ends. CDR3 DNA: TGTGCCAGCAGCCAAGCCCTCGACAGTGGGTATAACGGCTACACCTTC. Encoded protein: CASSQALDSGYNGYTF.

V and J are TRBV6-1 and TRBJ2-7; weak D call: TRBD1 (5 bases). CDR3 size: 14 residues. V was shortened by 8 bases and J by 2 bases, with 16 bases between the two germline ends. The germline gives CDR1 MNHNS, CDR2 SASEGT. The CDR3 DNA reads TGTGCCAGCCGGCAGGGCTCAATAACCTACGAGCAGTACTTC. Translating it yields CASRQGSITYEQYF.

The rearrangement uses TRBV7-2 and TRBJ2-1, with 7 bases matching TRBD2. The J segment lost 5 bases and the V segment lost 4 bases, leaving 11 bases of the junction unmatched. The CDR3 is made up of 16 amino acids. Germline values: CDR1 SGHTA, CDR2 FQGNSA. The CDR3, as DNA: TGTGCCAGCAGCTGGGGCGTGGCTAGCGGAGACAATGAGCAGTTCTTC. Its translation is CASSWGVASGDNEQFF.

This clonotype came up a few times. The chain joins TRBV4-1 to TRBJ2-3, with D possibly matching TRBD2 (5 bases). Germline CDR1 and CDR2: MGHRA and YSYEKL. The CDR3 totals 12 residues. Trimming cost V 0 bases and J 11 bases, with 9 bases left between them. The CDR3 coding sequence is TGCGCCAGCAGCCAAGACCTGGCGGGGCAGTATTTT. It translates to CASSQDLAGQYF.

The chain recombines TRBV27 with TRBJ1-2; D is uncertain. The V gene lost 3 bases and the J gene lost 6 bases, with 11 bases spanning the gap. The CDR3 is 13 residues long. CDR1 is MNHEY and CDR2 is SMNVEV in the germline V gene (reference sequence). The CDR3 spells CASSLLGKDGYTF. In DNA form, the CDR3 reads TGTGCCAGCAGTTTGCTTGGTAAGGATGGCTACACCTTC.

This chain joins TRBV6-5 and TRBJ1-2, with a weak D call TRBD1 (6 bases). The CDR3 runs 14 residues. Germline V gene sequence: CDR1 MNHEY, CDR2 SVGAGI. Trimming stripped 7 bases from V and 4 bases from J, with 16 bases between. CDR3 in amino acids: CASNPGGPFYGYTF. Written as DNA, the CDR3 is TGTGCCAGCAATCCGGGGGGCCCCTTCTATGGCTACACCTTC.

This clonotype was counted only a few times. At one boundary the junction diverges from the germline segment, which might be a read error. V usage is TRBV20-1 and J usage is TRBJ2-7, with TRBD1 identical over 7 bases. Per germline, CDR1 DFQATT and CDR2 SNEGSKA (reference sequence). The CDR3 spans 14 residues. Written as DNA, the CDR3 is TGCAGTGCCAGAGGGCGGCAGGGGGCCTACGAGCAGTACTTC. This translates into CSARGRQGAYEQYF.

The chain joins TRBV6-2 or TRBV6-3 to TRBJ2-3; D possibly corresponds to TRBD2 (6 bases). V was pared by 6 bases and J by 5 bases, with 21 bases between. This CDR3 has 16 amino acids. The germline V gene encodes CDR1 MNHEY and CDR2 SVGEGT. CDR3 in DNA: TGTGCCAGCAGAACATGGGACTCCCGGAAGGGAGATACGCAGTATTTT. Translating it yields CASRTWDSRKGDTQYF.

This chain links TRBV12-3 or TRBV12-4 with TRBJ2-1; 9 bases are shared with TRBD2. The CDR3 has 17 amino acids. V was pared by 2 bases and J by 0 bases, with 5 bases of the junction left unmatched. Here the CDR3 reads CASSLQLAGSSYNEQFF. The CDR3 region has the DNA TGTGCCAGCAGTTTACAGCTAGCGGGGAGCTCCTACAATGAGCAGTTCTTC.

This chain joins TRBV20-1 and TRBJ2-1; TRBD2 is a possible D gene (6 bases). This CDR3 has 16 amino acids. Germline values: CDR1 DFQATT, CDR2 SNEGSKA (reference sequence). Trimming took off 0 bases at V and 4 bases at J, with 16 bases between the two ends. This chain's CDR3 is CSARDGSAGKYNEQFF. The CDR3 DNA reads as TGCAGTGCTAGAGATGGTAGCGCGGGGAAATACAATGAGCAGTTCTTC.

This clonotype occurred a few times. The chain couples TRBV9 to TRBJ2-3; D is perhaps TRBD1 or TRBD2 (5 bases each). The CDR3 has 15 amino acids. V lost 2 bases, J lost 1 base, and 11 bases lay in between. Germline CDR1 reads SGDLS; CDR2 reads YYNGEE. The CDR3 nucleotides are TGTGCCAGCAGCGTCCGAGGGGACGGCACAGATACGCAGTATTTT. Translating gives CASSVRGDGTDTQYF.

Points on this clonotype: Sequence at one end of the junction differs from germline and may be a read error. The J gene is TRBJ2-3, the V gene TRBV12-3 or TRBV12-4, with TRBD2 as a possible D gene (7 bases). There are 16 residues in the CDR3. The DNA of the CDR3 is TGTGCCAGCAGTTTTACGGGGGGCCGCGGCACAGATACGCGGTATTTT. Its protein is CASSFTGGRGTDTRYF.

This clonotype was seen repeatedly, ten times or more. The rearrangement uses TRBV2 and TRBJ1-4; tentatively, D is TRBD1 (6 bases). V was shortened by 6 bases and J by 2 bases, with 13 bases between the two germline ends. This CDR3 region has 15 residues. Germline CDR1 and CDR2: SNHLY and FYNNEI. The CDR3 nucleotides read TGTGCCAGCAGCGGCCTGGGGGGCACTAATGAAAAACTGTTTTTT. Amino acid sequence: CASSGLGGTNEKLFF.